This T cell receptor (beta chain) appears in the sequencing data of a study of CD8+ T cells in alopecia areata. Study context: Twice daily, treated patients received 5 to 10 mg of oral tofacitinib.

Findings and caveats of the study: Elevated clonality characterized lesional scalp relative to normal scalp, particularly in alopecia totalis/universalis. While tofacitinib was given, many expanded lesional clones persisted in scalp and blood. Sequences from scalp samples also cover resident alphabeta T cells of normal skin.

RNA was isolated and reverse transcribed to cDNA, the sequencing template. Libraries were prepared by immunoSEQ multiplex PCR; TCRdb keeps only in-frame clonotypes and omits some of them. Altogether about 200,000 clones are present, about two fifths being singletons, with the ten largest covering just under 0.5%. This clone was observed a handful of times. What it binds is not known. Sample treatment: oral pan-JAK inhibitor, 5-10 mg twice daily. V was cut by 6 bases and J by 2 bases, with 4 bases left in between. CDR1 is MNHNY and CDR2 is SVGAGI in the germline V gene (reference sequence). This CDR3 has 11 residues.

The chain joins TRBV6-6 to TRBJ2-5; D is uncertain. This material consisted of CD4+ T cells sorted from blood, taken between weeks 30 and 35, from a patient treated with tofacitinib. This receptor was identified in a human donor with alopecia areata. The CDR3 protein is CASRVQETQYF. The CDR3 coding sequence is TGTGCCAGCAGGGTGCAAGAGACCCAGTACTTC.